The TCR beta chain under discussion was sequenced for a study of control samples from healthy donors and cancer patients (dated by TCRdb to about 2020). With regard to this clone: It lacks a known antigen. The sample holds no much larger clone one base away, and base qualities are not on file.

V is trimmed back by 1 base and J by 5 bases, and the junction contains 5 bases that no gene match accounts for. CDR1 and CDR2 are drawn from the germline V gene (reference sequence): LNHDA, SQIVND. Reading from cysteine to phenylalanine, the CDR3 counts 15 amino acids. The kept DNA is CDR3 alone, 45 bases in frame from the first base. Library prep was done by the immunoSEQ multiplex PCR assay. TCRdb took over this immuneACCESS table, retaining in-frame rearrangements with V and J assigned. Such tables are incomplete; in checked studies, under half of the missing clones stem from an unresolved V gene, and the remainder is unexplained. A total of fewer than 100,000 clones appear in this sample, roughly four fifths of them only once. The ten largest clones represent roughly 2% of the sample.

The TCR sequence derives from a man aged 55-75 years in good health. Sequences were obtained from blood. Recombination linked TRBV19 to TRBJ1-2, with 9 junctional bases fitting TRBD1. CDR3 loop: CASSIGPGQGYGYTF. The bases are TGTGCCAGTAGTATAGGGCCGGGACAGGGATATGGCTACACCTTC.